The 13 T cell receptor beta chains below come from one sample, sequenced in a study of T cell responses to AZD1222 COVID-19 vaccine. Data came from immunoSEQ multiplex PCR; TCRdb stores just in-frame clones and leaves some out. The data hold approximately 130,000 clones, with over 90% observed a single time. Source: peripheral blood, taken on day 0 of AZD1222 vaccination. The receptors shown here come from an adult in good health.

This chain connects TRBV28 to TRBJ2-3, with TRBD2 matching 10 bases. Trimming cost V 8 bases and J 4 bases; bases outside gene matches: 15. CDR1 is MDHEN, CDR2 SYDVKM, per germline. This CDR3 is built from 17 residues. The CDR3, as DNA: TGTGCCAGCTCTACCTCGAGCGGGAGGGTCTATGCAGATACGCAGTATTTT. This gives the protein CASSTSSGRVYADTQYF.

The chain employs TRBV28 and TRBJ2-2; D is possibly TRBD1 (5 bases). Germline CDR1 and CDR2: MDHEN and SYDVKM. This CDR3 comprises 15 residues. Trimming shortened V by 5 bases and J by 1 base, and 11 bases separated the two germline ends. The CDR3 reads CASSLLRGNTGELFF. CDR3 nucleotides: TGTGCCAGCAGTCTCCTTAGGGGGAACACCGGGGAGCTGTTTTTT.

The CDR3 coding sequence is TGTGCCAGCAGTTATGGAGGTGAGCGGTTCGAGCAGTACTTC. Its protein is CASSYGGERFEQYF. The V and J genes are TRBV6-2 or TRBV6-3 and TRBJ2-7; D might be TRBD2 (5 bases). The CDR3 length is 14 residues. CDR1 and CDR2 from the germline V gene are MNHEY and SVGEGT. The V gene lost 3 bases and the J gene lost 6 bases, with 15 bases spanning the gap.

The rearrangement links TRBV7-8 to TRBJ1-2; possibly TRBD1 for D (6 bases). Germline lookup yields CDR1 SGHVS and CDR2 FQNEAQ. There are 18 residues in the CDR3. With 1 base removed from V and 4 bases from J, the gap between germline ends came to 22 bases. CDR3 loop: CASSLVRGGPTTSYGYTF. In DNA, the CDR3 is TGTGCCAGCAGCTTAGTTAGGGGGGGGCCCACTACCTCCTATGGCTACACCTTC.

The rearrangement links TRBV18 to TRBJ2-7; 7 bases map to TRBD2. Losses at the gene ends were 6 bases for V and 5 bases for J; bases not matched to a gene: 7. CDR1 and CDR2 from the germline V gene are KGHSH and LQKENI. This CDR3 contains 13 residues. CDR3: CASSGGGSDEQYF. DNA of the CDR3: TGTGCCAGCTCTGGAGGCGGGAGTGACGAGCAGTACTTC.

V usage is TRBV2 and J usage is TRBJ1-2; TRBD1 might be the D (5 bases). V was trimmed by 11 bases and J by 3 bases, leaving 13 bases between them. Germline CDR1 reads SNHLY; CDR2 reads FYNNEI. There are 12 residues in the CDR3. The CDR3 reads CAGSRGDYGYTF. CDR3 bases: TGTGCCGGTTCGCGGGGCGACTATGGCTACACCTTC. The full variable domain, its missing parts supplied by reference TRBV2 and TRBJ1-2, is EPEVTQTPSHQVTQMGQEVILRCVPISNHLYFYWYRQILGQKVEFLVSFYNNEISEKSEIFDDQFSVERPDGSNFTLKIRSTKLEDSAMYFCAGSRGDYGYTFGSGTRLTVV.

The chain has TRBV13 and TRBJ1-6; 9 bases line up with TRBD1. The CDR3 has 14 residues. Germline V gene data show CDR1 as PRHDT and CDR2 as FYEKMQ (reference sequence). V shed 8 bases, J shed 9 bases, and the junction held 8 bases outside the gene matches. The CDR3 region is CASGPQGAFSPLHF. The CDR3 DNA follows: TGTGCCAGCGGACCACAGGGGGCATTTTCACCCCTCCACTTT. Variable domain in full (rest from reference TRBV13 and TRBJ1-6): AAGVIQSPRHLIKEKRETATLKCYPIPRHDTVYWYQQGPGQDPQFLISFYEKMQSDKGSIPDRFSAQQFSDYHSELNMSSLELGDSALYFCASGPQGAFSPLHFGNGTRLTVT.

The chain carries TRBV23-1 and TRBJ1-5; 8 positions agree with TRBD1. TRBV23-1 is an open reading frame whose function is uncertain. The CDR3 consists of 18 residues. V dropped 6 bases and J dropped 3; count of bases not matched to a gene: 16. CDR3 residues: CASRDRTGRKTNNQPQHF. The CDR3 coding sequence is TGCGCCAGCAGAGACCGGACAGGGCGAAAGACAAACAATCAGCCCCAGCATTTT.

This rearrangement joins TRBV7-2 to TRBJ2-1; no firm D call. Germline lookup yields CDR1 SGHTA and CDR2 FQGNSA. Trimming removed 0 bases from V and 7 bases from J, with 7 bases in between. This CDR3 comprises 13 residues. CDR3: CASSLAGLNEQFF. DNA for the CDR3: TGTGCCAGCAGCTTAGCGGGATTGAATGAGCAGTTCTTC.

The rearrangement links TRBV19 to TRBJ2-2; possibly TRBD2 for D (5 bases). CDR1 and CDR2 (germline): LNHDA, SQIVND (reference sequence). The germline V and J ends were trimmed by 6 bases and 4 bases, with 18 bases remaining between them. The CDR3 sequence is 16 residues long. The CDR3 DNA reads TGTGCCAGTAGGCTCAGCGGAGGCCCTATCACCGGGGAGCTGTTTTTT. Translating it yields CASRLSGGPITGELFF.

The V gene is TRBV11-2, the J gene TRBJ2-3; no firm D call. This CDR3 spans 15 amino acids. Germline V CDR1 and CDR2: SGHAT, FQNNGV. V lost 5 bases, J lost 0 bases, and 12 bases lay in between. As DNA, the CDR3 is TGTGCCAGCAGCCAGCGCGCGGTTAGCACAGATACGCAGTATTTT. Encoded protein: CASSQRAVSTDTQYF.

This chain links TRBV7-2 with TRBJ2-5; D is unclear. There are 12 residues in the CDR3. Germline V gene lookup returns CDR1 SGHTA and CDR2 FQGNSA. Trimming removed 1 base from V and 3 bases from J, with 3 bases in between. CDR3 nucleotide sequence: TGTGCCAGCAGCTTAGGGAAAGAGACCCAGTACTTC. Translating gives CASSLGKETQYF.

This chain links TRBV25-1 with TRBJ2-7; no definite D call. The CDR3 is 13 residues long. The germline V gene encodes CDR1 MGHDK and CDR2 SYGVNS. Trimming pared 6 bases from V and 0 bases from J, leaving 9 bases between. The CDR3 protein is CASRVDASYEQYF. In DNA, the CDR3 is TGTGCCAGCAGAGTCGACGCCTCCTACGAGCAGTACTTC.